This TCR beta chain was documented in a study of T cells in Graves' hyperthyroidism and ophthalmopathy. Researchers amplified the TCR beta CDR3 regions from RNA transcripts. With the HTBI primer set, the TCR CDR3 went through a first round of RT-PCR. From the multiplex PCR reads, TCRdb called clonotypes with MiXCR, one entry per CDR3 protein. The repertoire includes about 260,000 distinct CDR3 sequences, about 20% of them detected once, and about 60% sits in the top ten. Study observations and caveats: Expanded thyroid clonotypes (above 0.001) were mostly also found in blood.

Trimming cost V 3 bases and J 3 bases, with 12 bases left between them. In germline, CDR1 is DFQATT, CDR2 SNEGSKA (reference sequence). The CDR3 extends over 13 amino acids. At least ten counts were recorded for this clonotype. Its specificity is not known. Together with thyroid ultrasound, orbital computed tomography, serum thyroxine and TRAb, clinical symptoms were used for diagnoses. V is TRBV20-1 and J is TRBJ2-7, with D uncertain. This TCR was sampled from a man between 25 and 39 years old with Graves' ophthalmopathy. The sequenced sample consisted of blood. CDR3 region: CSASPPTGYEQYF. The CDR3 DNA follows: TGCAGTGCTAGCCCTCCAACGGGCTACGAGCAGTACTTC.